This TCR beta chain appears in the sequencing data of a study of T cell responses to AZD1222 COVID-19 vaccine. Concerning this clone: Its antigen is not identified.

Germline trimming cut 4 bases from V and 4 bases from J; bases unmatched to any gene: 9. Germline V lookup: CDR1 SGHRS, CDR2 YFSETQ. CDR3 size: 16 residues. This table comes from immunoSEQ multiplex PCR, and its TCRdb copy is limited to in-frame clones, with some not included. The sample yields roughly 190,000 clones, approximately 93% seen once. Study-level findings and limits: It should be noted that donors were predominantly white British and more often female, and clonal diversity was possibly underestimated.

The chain joins TRBV5-1 to TRBJ1-4; TRBD1 matches 8 bases. The receptor's source is an adult who received the AZD1222 COVID-19 vaccine. Sequencing used peripheral blood, obtained 28 days after the second AZD1222 dose. The CDR3 loop is CASSPKPGQVNEKLFF. For the CDR3, the DNA is TGCGCCAGCAGCCCCAAACCGGGACAGGTTAATGAAAAACTGTTTTTT.